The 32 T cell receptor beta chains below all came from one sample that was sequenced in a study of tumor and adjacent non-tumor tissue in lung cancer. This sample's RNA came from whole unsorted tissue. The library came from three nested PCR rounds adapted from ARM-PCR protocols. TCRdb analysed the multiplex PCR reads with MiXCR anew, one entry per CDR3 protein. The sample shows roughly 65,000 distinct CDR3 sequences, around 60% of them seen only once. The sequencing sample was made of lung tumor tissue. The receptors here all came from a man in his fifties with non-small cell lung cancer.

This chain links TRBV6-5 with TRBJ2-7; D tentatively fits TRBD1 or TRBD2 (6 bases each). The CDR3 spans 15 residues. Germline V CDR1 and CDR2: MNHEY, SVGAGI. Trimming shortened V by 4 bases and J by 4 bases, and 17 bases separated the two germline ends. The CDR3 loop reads CASSSPNWGAYEQYF. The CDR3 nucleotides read TGTGCCAGCAGTTCCCCAAACTGGGGGGCGTACGAGCAGTACTTC.

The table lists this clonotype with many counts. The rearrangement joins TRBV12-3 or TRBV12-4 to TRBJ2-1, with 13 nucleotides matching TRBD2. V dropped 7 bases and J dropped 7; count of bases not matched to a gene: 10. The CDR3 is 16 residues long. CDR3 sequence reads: CASTLGTSGDSNEQFF. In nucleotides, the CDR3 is TGTGCCAGCACCCTCGGGACTAGCGGGGATTCGAATGAGCAGTTCTTC.

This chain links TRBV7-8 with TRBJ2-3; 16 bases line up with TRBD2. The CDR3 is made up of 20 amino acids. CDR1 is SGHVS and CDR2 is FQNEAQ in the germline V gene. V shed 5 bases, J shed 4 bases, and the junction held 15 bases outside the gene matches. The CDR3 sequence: CASSPAGTSGGAARSDTQYF. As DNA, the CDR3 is TGTGCCAGCAGCCCAGCCGGGACTAGCGGGGGGGCCGCGCGTTCAGATACGCAGTATTTT. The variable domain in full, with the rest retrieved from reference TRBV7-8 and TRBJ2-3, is GAGVSQSPRYKVAKRGQDVALRCDPISGHVSLFWYQQALGQGPEFLTYFQNEAQLDKSGLPSDRFFAERPEGSVSTLKIQRTQQEDSAVYLCASSPAGTSGGAARSDTQYFGPGTRLTVL.

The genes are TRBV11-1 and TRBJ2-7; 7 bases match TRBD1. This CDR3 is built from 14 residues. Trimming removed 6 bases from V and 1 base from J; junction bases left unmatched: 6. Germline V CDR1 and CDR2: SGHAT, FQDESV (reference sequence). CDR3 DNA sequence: TGTGCCAGCAGTTTGGTGGGACAGTCCTACGAGCAGTACTTC. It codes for CASSLVGQSYEQYF.

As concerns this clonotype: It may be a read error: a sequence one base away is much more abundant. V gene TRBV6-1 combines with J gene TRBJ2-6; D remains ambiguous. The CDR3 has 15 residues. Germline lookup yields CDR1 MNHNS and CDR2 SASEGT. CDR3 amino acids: CASNETSSGANVLTF. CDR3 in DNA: TGTGCCAGCAATGAAACGAGCTCTGGGGCCAACGTCCTGACTTTC.

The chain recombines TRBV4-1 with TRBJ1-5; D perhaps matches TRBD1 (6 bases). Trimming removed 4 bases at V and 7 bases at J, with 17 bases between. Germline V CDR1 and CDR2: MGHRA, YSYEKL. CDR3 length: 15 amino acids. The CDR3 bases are TGCGCCAGCAGCCGATCCACAGGGCCCGAACAGCCCCAGCATTTT. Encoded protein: CASSRSTGPEQPQHF.

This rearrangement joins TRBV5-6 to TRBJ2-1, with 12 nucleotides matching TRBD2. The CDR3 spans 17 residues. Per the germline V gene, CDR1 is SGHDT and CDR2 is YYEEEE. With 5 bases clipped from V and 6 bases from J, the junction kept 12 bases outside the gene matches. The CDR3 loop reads CASRSPSGGAAINEQFF. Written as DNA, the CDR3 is TGTGCCAGCAGATCACCTAGCGGGGGGGCGGCCATCAATGAGCAGTTCTTC.

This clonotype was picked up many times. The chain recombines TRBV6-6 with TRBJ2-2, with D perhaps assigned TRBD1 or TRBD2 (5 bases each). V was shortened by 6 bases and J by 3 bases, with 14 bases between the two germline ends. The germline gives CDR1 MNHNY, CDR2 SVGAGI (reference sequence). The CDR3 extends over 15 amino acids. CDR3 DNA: TGTGCCAGCAGCCCATGGGGGATCCACACCGGGGAGCTGTTTTTT. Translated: CASSPWGIHTGELFF.

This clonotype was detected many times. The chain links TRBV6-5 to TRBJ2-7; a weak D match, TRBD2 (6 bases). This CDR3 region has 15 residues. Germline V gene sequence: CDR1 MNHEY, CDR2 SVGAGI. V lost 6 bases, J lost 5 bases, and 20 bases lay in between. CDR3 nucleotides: TGTGCCAGCAGCCCCGGGACTTCTGTTCGGGACGAGCAGTACTTC. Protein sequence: CASSPGTSVRDEQYF.

CDR3 region: CASSPRTGASYEQYF. The CDR3 nucleotides read TGTGCCAGTAGCCCCAGGACAGGGGCCTCCTACGAGCAGTACTTC. The chain couples TRBV12-3 or TRBV12-4 to TRBJ2-7; 9 nucleotides agree with TRBD1. After removal of 9 bases from V and 0 bases from J, the junction contained 9 bases not matched to a gene. The CDR3 consists of 15 residues.

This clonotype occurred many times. The CDR3 loop is CASSLDYGVGELFF. The CDR3, as DNA: TGCGCCAGCAGCTTGGACTACGGGGTCGGGGAGCTGTTTTTT. The chain has TRBV5-1 and TRBJ2-2; D is possibly TRBD2 (5 bases). V lost 0 bases and J 7 bases, leaving 10 bases between the germline ends. This CDR3 has 14 residues. The V gene's germline CDR1 is SGHRS and CDR2 YFSETQ.

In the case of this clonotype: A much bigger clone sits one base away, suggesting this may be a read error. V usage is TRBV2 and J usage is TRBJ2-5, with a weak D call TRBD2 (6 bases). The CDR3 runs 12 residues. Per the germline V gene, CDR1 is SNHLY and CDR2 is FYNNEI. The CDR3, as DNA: TGTGCCACTGGGCCCAGCCGGGAGACCCATTACTTC. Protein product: CATGPSRETHYF.

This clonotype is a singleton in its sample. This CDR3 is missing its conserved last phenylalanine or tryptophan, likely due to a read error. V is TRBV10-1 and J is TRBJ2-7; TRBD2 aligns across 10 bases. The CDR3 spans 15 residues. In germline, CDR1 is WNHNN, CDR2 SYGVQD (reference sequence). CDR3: CASIERASGSYEQYL. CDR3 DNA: TGCGCCAGCATTGAGAGGGCTAGCGGGAGCTACGAGCAGTACCTC.

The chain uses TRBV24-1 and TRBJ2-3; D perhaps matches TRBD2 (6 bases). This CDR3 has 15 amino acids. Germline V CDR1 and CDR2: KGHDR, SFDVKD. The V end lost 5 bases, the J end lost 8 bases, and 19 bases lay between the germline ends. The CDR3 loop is CATSGLGGGAGTQYF. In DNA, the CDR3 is TGTGCCACCAGTGGCCTCGGCGGAGGGGCAGGTACGCAGTATTTT.

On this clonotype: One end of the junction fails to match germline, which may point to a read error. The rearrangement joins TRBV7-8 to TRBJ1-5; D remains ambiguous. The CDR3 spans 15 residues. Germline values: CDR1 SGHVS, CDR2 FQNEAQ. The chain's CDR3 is CASSLAIGNNQPQQF. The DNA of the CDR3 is TGTGCCAGCAGCTTAGCCATAGGCAACAATCAGCCCCAGCAATTT.

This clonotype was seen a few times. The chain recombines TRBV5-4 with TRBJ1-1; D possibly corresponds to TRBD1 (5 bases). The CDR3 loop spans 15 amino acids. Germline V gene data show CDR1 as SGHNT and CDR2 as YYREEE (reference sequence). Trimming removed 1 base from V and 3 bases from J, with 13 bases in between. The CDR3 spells CASSLQGLGDTEAFF. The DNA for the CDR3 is TGTGCCAGCAGCTTGCAAGGGCTGGGGGACACTGAAGCTTTCTTT.

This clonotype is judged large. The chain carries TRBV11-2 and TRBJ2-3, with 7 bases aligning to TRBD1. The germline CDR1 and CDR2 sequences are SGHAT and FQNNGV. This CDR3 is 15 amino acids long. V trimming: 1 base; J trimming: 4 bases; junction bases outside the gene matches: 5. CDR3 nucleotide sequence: TGTGCCAGCAGCTTAGTAGGGGGACAGTCAGATACGCAGTATTTT. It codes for CASSLVGGQSDTQYF.

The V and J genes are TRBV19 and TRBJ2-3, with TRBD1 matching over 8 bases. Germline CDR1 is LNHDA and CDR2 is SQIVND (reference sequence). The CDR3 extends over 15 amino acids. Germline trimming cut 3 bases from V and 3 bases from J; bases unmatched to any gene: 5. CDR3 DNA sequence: TGTGCCAGTAGTATCCTGGACAGGGTAACAGATACGCAGTATTTT. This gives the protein CASSILDRVTDTQYF.

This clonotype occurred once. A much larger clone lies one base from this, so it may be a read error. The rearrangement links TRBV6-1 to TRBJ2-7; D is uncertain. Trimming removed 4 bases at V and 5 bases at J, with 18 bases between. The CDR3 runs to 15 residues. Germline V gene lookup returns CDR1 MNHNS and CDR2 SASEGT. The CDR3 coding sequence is TGTGCCAGCAGTGCCCGAACGATAGAGTGGAACGAGCAGTACTTC. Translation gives CASSARTIEWNEQYF.

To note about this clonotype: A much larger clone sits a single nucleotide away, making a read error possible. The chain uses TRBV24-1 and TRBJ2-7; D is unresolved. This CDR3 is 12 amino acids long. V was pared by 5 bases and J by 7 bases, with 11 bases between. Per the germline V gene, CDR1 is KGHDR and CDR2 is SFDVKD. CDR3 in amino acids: CATSAHGWEQYF. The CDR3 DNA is TGTGCCACCAGTGCCCATGGCTGGGAGCAGTACTTC.

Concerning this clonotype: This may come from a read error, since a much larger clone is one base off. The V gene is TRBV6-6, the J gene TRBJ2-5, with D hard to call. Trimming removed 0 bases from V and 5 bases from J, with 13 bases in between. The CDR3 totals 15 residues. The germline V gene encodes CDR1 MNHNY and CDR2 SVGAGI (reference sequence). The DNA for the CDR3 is TGTGCCAGCAGTTACTCTAGGGTGGTCGGGGAGACCCAGTACTTC. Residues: CASSYSRVVGETQYF.

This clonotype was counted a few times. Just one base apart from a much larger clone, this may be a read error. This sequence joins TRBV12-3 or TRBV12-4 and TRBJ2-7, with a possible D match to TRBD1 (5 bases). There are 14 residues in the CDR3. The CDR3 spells CATSFPRVPYEQYF. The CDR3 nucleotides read TGTGCCACCAGTTTTCCCAGGGTTCCCTACGAGCAGTACTTC.

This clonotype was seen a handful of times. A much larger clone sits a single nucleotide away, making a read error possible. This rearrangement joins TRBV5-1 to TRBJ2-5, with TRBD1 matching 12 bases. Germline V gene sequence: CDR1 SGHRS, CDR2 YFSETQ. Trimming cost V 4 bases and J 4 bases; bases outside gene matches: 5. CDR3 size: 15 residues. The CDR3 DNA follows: TGCGCCAGCAGCGGGACAGGGGGCGGCGGAGAGACCCAGTACTTC. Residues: CASSGTGGGGETQYF.

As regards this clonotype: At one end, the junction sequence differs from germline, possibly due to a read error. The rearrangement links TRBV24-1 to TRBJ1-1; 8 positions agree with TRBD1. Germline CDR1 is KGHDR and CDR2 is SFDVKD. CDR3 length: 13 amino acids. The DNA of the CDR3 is TGTACCACCGTCGACAGGGGTAAGGGTGAAGCTTTCTTT. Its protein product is CTTVDRGKGEAFF.

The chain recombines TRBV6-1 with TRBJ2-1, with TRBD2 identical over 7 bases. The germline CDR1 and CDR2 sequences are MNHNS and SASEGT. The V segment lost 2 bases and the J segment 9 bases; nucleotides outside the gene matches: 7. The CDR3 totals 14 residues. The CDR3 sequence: CASSEWDYYGEQFF. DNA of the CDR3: TGTGCCAGCAGTGAATGGGACTATTATGGTGAGCAGTTCTTC.

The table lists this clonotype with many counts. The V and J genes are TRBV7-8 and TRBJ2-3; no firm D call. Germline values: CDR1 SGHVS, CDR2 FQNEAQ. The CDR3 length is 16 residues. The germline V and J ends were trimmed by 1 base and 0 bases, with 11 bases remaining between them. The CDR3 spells CASSLVGRTSTDTQYF. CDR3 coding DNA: TGTGCCAGCAGCTTAGTCGGCAGAACTAGCACAGATACGCAGTATTTT.

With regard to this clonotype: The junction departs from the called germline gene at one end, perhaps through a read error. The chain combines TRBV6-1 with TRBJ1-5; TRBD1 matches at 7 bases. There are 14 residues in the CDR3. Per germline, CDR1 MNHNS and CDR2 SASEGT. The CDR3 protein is CASTLTGSNQSQHF. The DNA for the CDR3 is TGTGCCAGCACCCTGACAGGGTCCAATCAGTCCCAGCATTTT.

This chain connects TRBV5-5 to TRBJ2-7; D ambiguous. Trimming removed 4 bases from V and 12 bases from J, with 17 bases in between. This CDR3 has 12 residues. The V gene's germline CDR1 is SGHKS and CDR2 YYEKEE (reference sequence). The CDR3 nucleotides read TGTGCCAGCAGCATGGTGGGCTACGAGTTGTACTTC. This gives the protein CASSMVGYELYF.

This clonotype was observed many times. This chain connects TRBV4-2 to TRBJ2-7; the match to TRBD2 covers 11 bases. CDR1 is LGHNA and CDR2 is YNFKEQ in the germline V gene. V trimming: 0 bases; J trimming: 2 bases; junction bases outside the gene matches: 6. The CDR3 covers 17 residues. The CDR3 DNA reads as TGTGCCAGCAGCCAAGATAAGGGTAGCGGGGGGGCCTACGAGCAGTACTTC. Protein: CASSQDKGSGGAYEQYF.

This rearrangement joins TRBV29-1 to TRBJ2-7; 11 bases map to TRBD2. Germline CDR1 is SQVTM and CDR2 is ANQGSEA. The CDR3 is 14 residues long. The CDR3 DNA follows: TGCAATGCCACAACTAGCGGGAGCCTTTACGAGCAGTACTTC. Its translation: CNATTSGSLYEQYF.

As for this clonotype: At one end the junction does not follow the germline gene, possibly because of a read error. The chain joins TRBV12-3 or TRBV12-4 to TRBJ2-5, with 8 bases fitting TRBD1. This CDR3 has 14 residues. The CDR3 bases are TGTGCCAGCGGCCCTGGACAGGGTTTAGAGACCCAGAACTTC. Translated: CASGPGQGLETQNF.

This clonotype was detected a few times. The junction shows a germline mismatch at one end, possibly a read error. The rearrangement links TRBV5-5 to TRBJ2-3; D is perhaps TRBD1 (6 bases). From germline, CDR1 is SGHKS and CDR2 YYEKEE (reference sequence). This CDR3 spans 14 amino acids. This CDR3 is CANSLGHRTDTQYF. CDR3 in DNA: TGTGCCAACAGCCTGGGACACCGCACAGATACGCAGTATTTT. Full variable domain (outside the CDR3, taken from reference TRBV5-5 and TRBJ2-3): DAGVTQSPTHLIKTRGQQVTLRCSPISGHKSVSWYQQVLGQGPQFIFQYYEKEERGRGNFPDRFSARQFPNYSSELNVNALLLGDSALYLCANSLGHRTDTQYFGPGTRLTVL.